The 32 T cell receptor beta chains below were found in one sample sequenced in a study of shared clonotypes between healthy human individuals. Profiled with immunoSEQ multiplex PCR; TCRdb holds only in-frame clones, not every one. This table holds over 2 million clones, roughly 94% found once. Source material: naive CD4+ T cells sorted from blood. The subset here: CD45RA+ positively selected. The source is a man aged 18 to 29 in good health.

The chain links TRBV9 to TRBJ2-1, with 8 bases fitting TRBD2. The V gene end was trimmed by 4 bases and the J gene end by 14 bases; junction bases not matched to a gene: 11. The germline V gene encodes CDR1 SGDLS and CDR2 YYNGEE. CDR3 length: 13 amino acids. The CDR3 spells CASSQMSGSGEFF. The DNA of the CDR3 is TGTGCCAGCAGCCAGATGAGCGGGAGTGGGGAGTTCTTC.

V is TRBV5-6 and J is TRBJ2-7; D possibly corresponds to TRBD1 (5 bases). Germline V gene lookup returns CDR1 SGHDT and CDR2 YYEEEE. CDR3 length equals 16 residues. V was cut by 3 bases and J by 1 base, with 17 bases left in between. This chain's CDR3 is CASSSPRTLVSYEQYF. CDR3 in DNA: TGTGCCAGCAGCTCCCCCCGGACACTGGTATCCTACGAGCAGTACTTC. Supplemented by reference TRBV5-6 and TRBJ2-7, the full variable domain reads DAGVTQSPTHLIKTRGQQVTLRCSPKSGHDTVSWYQQALGQGPQFIFQYYEEEERQRGNFPDRFSGHQFPNYSSELNVNALLLGDSALYLCASSSPRTLVSYEQYFGPGTRLTVT.

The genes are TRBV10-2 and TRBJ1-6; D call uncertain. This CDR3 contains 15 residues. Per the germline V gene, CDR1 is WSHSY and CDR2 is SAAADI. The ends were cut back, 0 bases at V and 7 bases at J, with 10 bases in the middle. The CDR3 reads CASSESAISNSPLHF. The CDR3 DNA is TGCGCCAGCAGTGAGTCAGCCATTTCCAATTCACCCCTCCACTTT.

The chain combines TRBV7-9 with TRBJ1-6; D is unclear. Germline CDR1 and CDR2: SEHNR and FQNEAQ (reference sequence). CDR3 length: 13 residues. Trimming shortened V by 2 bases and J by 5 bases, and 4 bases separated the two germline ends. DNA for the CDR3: TGTGCCAGCAGCTTATTAGATAATTCACCCCTCCACTTT. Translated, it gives CASSLLDNSPLHF.

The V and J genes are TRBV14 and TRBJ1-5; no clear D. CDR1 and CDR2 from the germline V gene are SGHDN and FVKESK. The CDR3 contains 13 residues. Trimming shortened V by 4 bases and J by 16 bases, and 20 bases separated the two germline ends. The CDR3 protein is CASSRYEAGSLHF. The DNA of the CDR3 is TGTGCCAGCAGCCGCTATGAGGCGGGCAGCCTACATTTT. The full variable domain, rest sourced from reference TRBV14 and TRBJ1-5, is EAGVTQFPSHSVIEKGQTVTLRCDPISGHDNLYWYRRVMGKEIKFLLHFVKESKQDESGMPNNRFLAERTGGTYSTLKVQPAELEDSGVYFCASSRYEAGSLHFGDGTRLSIL.

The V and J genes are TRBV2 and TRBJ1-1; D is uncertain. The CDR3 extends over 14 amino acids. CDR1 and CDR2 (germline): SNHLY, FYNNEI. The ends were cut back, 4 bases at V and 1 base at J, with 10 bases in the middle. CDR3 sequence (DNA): TGTGCCAGCAGTGCTAACTCAGGGAACACTGAAGCTTTCTTT. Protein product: CASSANSGNTEAFF.

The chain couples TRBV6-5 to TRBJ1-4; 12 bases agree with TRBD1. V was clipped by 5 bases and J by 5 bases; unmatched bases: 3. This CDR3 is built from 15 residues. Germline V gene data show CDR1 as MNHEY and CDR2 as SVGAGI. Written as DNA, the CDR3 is TGTGCCAGCAGTGGGACAGGGGGCGAGAATGAAAAACTGTTTTTT. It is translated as CASSGTGGENEKLFF.

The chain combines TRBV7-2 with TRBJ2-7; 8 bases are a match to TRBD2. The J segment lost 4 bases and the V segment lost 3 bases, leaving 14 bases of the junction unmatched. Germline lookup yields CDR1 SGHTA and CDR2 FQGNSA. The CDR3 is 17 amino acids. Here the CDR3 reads CASSLATTSGRQYEQYF. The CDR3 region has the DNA TGTGCCAGCAGCTTGGCGACCACTAGCGGAAGACAATACGAGCAGTACTTC.

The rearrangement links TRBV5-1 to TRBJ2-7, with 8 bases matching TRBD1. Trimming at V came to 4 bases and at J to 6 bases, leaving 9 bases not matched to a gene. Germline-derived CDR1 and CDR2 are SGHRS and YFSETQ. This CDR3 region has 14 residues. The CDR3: CASSVGQGVTEQYF. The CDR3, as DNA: TGCGCCAGCAGCGTAGGACAGGGAGTGACCGAGCAGTACTTC.

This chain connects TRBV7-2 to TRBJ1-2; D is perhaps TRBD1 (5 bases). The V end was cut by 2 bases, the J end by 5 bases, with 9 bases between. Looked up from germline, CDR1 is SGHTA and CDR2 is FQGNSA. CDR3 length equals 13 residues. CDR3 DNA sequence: TGTGCCAGCAGCTTATATTCAGGGTATGGCTACACCTTC. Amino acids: CASSLYSGYGYTF. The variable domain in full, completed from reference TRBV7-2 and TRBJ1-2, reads GAGVSQSPSNKVTEKGKDVELRCDPISGHTALYWYRQSLGQGLEFLIYFQGNSAPDKSGLPSDRFSAERTGGSVSTLTIQRTQQEDSAVYLCASSLYSGYGYTFGSGTRLTVV.

This CDR3 reads CSVTTITEAFF. CDR3 DNA: TGCAGCGTTACGACAATCACTGAAGCTTTCTTT. The chain links TRBV29-1 to TRBJ1-1; no clear D gene. Germline V gives CDR1 SQVTM, CDR2 ANQGSEA. Trimming took off 5 bases at V and 4 bases at J, with 8 bases between the two ends. The CDR3 extends over 11 amino acids.

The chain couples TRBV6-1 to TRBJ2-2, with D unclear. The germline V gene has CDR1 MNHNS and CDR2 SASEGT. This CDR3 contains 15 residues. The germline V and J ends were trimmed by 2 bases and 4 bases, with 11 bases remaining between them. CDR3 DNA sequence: TGTGCCAGCAGTGAATGGGCGGCTGCCACCGGGGAGCTGTTTTTT. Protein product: CASSEWAAATGELFF.

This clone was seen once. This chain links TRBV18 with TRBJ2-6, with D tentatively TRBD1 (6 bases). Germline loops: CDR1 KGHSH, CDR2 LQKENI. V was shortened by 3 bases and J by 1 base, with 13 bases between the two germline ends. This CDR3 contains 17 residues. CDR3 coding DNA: TGTGCCAGCTCACCGAACCAACAGGGTTCTGGGGCCAACGTCCTGACTTTC. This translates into CASSPNQQGSGANVLTF.

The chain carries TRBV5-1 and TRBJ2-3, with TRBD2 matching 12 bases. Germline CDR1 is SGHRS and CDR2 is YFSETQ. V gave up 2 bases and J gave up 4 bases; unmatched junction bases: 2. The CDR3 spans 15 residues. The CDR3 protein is CASSFGTSGPDTQYF. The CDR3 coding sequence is TGCGCCAGCAGCTTCGGGACTAGCGGGCCAGATACGCAGTATTTT.

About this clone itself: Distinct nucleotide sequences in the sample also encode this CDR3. CDR3 sequence reads: CSAILQETQYF. The CDR3 region has the DNA TGCAGTGCTATTTTACAAGAGACCCAGTACTTC. V usage is TRBV20-1 and J usage is TRBJ2-5; no clear D. Trimming cost V 4 bases and J 2 bases, with 5 bases left between them. Germline assignment: CDR1 DFQATT and CDR2 SNEGSKA (reference sequence). This CDR3 has 11 amino acids.

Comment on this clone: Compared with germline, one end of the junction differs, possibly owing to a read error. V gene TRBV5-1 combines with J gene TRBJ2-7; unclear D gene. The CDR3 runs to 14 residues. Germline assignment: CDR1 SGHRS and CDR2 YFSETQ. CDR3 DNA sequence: TGCGCCAGCAGCAGGACCCCCGCGTCCTCCGAGCAGTACTTC. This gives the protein CASSRTPASSEQYF.

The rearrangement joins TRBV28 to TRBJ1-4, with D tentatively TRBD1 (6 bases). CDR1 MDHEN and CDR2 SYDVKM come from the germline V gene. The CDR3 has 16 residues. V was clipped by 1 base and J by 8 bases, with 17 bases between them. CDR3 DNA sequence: TGTGCCAGCAGTTTATCCGGGGGCGGGAGGGGCGAAAAACTGTTTTTT. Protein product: CASSLSGGGRGEKLFF.

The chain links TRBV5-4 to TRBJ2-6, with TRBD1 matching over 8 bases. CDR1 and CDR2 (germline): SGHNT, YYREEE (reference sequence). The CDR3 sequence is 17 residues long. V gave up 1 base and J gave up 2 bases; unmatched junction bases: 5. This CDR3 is CASSLSNRGAGANVLTF. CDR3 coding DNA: TGTGCCAGCAGCTTGAGTAACAGGGGGGCTGGGGCCAACGTCCTGACTTTC. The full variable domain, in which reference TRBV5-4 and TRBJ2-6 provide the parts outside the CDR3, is ETGVTQSPTHLIKTRGQQVTLRCSSQSGHNTVSWYQQALGQGPQFIFQYYREEENGRGNFPPRFSGLQFPNYSSELNVNALELDDSALYLCASSLSNRGAGANVLTFGAGSRLTVL.

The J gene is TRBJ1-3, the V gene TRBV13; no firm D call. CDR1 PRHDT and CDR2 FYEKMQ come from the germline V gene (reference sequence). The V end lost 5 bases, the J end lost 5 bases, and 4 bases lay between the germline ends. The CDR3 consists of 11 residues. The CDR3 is CASSARNTIYF. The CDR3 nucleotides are TGTGCCAGCAGCGCCCGAAACACCATATATTTT.

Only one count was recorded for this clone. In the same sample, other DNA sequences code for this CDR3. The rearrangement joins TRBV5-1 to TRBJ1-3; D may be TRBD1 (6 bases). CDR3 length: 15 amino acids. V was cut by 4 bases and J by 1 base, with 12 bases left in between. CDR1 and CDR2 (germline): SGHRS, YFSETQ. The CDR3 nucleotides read TGCGCCAGCAGCCCGGGGACAACGTCTGGAAACACCATATATTTT. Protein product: CASSPGTTSGNTIYF.

This chain's CDR3 is CASSLHPYEQYF. The CDR3 DNA reads TGTGCCAGCAGCCTCCACCCCTACGAGCAGTACTTC. The J gene is TRBJ2-7, the V gene TRBV7-2; D remains ambiguous. Germline values: CDR1 SGHTA, CDR2 FQGNSA. V gave up 5 bases and J gave up 2 bases, with 7 bases separating them. This CDR3 comprises 12 residues.

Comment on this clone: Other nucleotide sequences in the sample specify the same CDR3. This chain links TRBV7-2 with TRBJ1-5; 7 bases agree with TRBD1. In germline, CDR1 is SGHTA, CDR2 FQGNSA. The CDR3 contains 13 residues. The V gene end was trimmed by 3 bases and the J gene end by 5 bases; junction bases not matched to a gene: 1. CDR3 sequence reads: CASSFDRDQPQHF. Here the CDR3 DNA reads TGTGCCAGCAGCTTTGACAGGGATCAGCCCCAGCATTTT.

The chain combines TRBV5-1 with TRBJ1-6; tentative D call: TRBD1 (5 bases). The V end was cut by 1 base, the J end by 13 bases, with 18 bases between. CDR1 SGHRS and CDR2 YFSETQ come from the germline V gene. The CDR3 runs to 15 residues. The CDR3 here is CASSLNGQGLEPLHF. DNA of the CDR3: TGCGCCAGCAGCTTGAATGGGCAGGGCCTTGAGCCCCTCCACTTT.

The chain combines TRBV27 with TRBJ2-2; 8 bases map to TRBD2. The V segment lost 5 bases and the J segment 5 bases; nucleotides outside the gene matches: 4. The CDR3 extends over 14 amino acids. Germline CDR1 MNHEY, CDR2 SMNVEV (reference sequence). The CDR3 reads CASSPQRGTGELFF. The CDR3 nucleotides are TGTGCCAGCAGTCCCCAGCGGGGGACCGGGGAGCTGTTTTTT.

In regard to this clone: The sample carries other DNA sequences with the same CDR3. The CDR3, as DNA: TGTGCCAGCAGCTTGGTGGAAAAACTGTTTTTT. This codes for CASSLVEKLFF. The gene calls are TRBV7-9 and TRBJ1-4; the D is unclear. Germline V gives CDR1 SEHNR, CDR2 FQNEAQ (reference sequence). The CDR3 contains 11 residues. V lost 3 bases and J 8 bases, leaving 4 bases between the germline ends.

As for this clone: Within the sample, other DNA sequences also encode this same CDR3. CDR3 sequence (DNA): TGTGCCAGCAGTGGTAGCTCCTATAATTCACCCCTCCACTTT. As protein: CASSGSSYNSPLHF. This chain uses TRBV2 with TRBJ1-6; D is undetermined. Germline V gene lookup returns CDR1 SNHLY and CDR2 FYNNEI. The length of the CDR3 is 14 residues. V gave up 4 bases and J gave up 0 bases, with 4 bases separating them. The complete variable domain, with remaining parts taken from reference TRBV2 and TRBJ1-6, reads EPEVTQTPSHQVTQMGQEVILRCVPISNHLYFYWYRQILGQKVEFLVSFYNNEISEKSEIFDDQFSVERPDGSNFTLKIRSTKLEDSAMYFCASSGSSYNSPLHFGNGTRLTVT.

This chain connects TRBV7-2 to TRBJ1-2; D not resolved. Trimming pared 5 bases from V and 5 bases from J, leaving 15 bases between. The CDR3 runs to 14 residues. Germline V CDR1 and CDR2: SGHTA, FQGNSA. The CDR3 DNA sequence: TGTGCCAGCAGCCTAGAGGGAGTGGGGTATGGCTACACCTTC. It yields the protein CASSLEGVGYGYTF.

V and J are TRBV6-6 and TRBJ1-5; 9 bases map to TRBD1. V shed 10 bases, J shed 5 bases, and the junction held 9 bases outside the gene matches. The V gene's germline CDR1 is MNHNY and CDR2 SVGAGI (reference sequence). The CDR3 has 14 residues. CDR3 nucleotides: TGTGCCACTACGGACAGGGGCTGGGATCAGCCCCAGCATTTT. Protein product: CATTDRGWDQPQHF.

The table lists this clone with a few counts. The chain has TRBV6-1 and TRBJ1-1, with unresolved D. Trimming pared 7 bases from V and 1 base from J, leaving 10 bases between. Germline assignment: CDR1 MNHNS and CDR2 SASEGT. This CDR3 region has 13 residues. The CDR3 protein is CASTYWENTEAFF. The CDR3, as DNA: TGTGCCAGCACCTACTGGGAGAACACTGAAGCTTTCTTT.

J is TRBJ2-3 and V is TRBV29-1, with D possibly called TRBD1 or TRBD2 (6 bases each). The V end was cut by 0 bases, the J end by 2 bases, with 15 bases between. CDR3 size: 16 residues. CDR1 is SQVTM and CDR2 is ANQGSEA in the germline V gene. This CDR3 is CSVEDKGGPHTDTQYF. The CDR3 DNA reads TGCAGCGTTGAAGATAAAGGGGGGCCCCACACAGATACGCAGTATTTT.

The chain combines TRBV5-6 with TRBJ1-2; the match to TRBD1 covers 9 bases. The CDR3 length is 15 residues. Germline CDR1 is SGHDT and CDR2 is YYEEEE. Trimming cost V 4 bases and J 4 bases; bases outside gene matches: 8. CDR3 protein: CASSPDRGVGYGYTF. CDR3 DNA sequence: TGTGCCAGCAGCCCCGACAGGGGGGTTGGCTATGGCTACACCTTC.

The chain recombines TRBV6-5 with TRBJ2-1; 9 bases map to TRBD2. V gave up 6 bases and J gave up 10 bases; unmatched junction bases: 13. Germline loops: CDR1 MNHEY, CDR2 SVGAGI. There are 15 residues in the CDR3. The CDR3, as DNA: TGTGCCAGCAGCCCTGTGATAGCGGGAGATCGGGAGCAGTTCTTC. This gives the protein CASSPVIAGDREQFF.